These 23 T cell receptor beta chains were sequenced from one sample in a study of shared clonotypes between healthy human individuals. Method: immunoSEQ multiplex PCR; TCRdb's copy keeps in-frame clones and lacks some. The profile shows nearly 1,000,000 clones, approximately 80% of them singletons. The sequencing input was memory CD4+ T cells sorted from blood. Sample subset: CD45RA-negative fraction. All receptors derive from a man aged 18 to 30 in good health.

The chain carries TRBV19 and TRBJ2-7; 7 positions match TRBD1. V was pared by 6 bases and J by 5 bases, with 13 bases of the junction left unmatched. The CDR3 runs 15 residues. Germline V gene lookup returns CDR1 LNHDA and CDR2 SQIVND (reference sequence). The CDR3 spells CASSVTGANFDEQYF. The CDR3 bases are TGTGCCAGTAGCGTAACAGGGGCGAACTTCGACGAGCAGTACTTC.

The chain uses TRBV7-9 and TRBJ2-5; D gene unclear. The germline V and J ends were trimmed by 3 bases and 3 bases, with 5 bases remaining between them. CDR1 SEHNR and CDR2 FQNEAQ come from the germline V gene (reference sequence). The CDR3 is made up of 12 amino acids. The CDR3 spells CASSFSKETQYF. The CDR3 DNA reads as TGTGCCAGCAGCTTCAGCAAAGAGACCCAGTACTTC. Complete variable domain (other parts from reference TRBV7-9 and TRBJ2-5): DTGVSQNPRHKITKRGQNVTFRCDPISEHNRLYWYRQTLGQGPEFLTYFQNEAQLEKSRLLSDRFSAERPKGSFSTLEIQRTEQGDSAMYLCASSFSKETQYFGPGTRLLVL.

This clone turned up a few times. CDR3: CASSPSLSGGEQFF. The CDR3 nucleotides are TGCGCCAGCAGTCCTTCCCTTAGCGGGGGCGAGCAGTTCTTC. This chain links TRBV10-2 with TRBJ2-1; 9 bases line up with TRBD2. The trim removed 5 bases at V and 10 bases at J, leaving 9 bases unmatched. The germline V gene encodes CDR1 WSHSY and CDR2 SAAADI. The CDR3 length is 14 residues.

This rearrangement joins TRBV25-1 to TRBJ1-2; D may be TRBD1 (5 bases). Trimming removed 3 bases from V and 2 bases from J, with 7 bases in between. The germline V gene has CDR1 MGHDK and CDR2 SYGVNS. The CDR3 spans 13 residues. The CDR3 spells CASSEGRNYGYTF. CDR3 DNA: TGTGCCAGCAGTGAGGGACGGAACTATGGCTACACCTTC.

The genes are TRBV5-4 and TRBJ1-6, with 7 bases matching TRBD1. The CDR3 runs to 18 residues. V shed 0 bases and J 0 bases; nucleotides not matched to a gene: 6. The germline V gene encodes CDR1 SGHNT and CDR2 YYREEE (reference sequence). CDR3 DNA sequence: TGTGCCAGCAGCTTGGGGCGGGGACAGAGCTCCTATAATTCACCCCTCCACTTT. Its protein product is CASSLGRGQSSYNSPLHF.

The V gene is TRBV4-1, the J gene TRBJ1-3; 8 positions match TRBD1. The germline gives CDR1 MGHRA, CDR2 YSYEKL. V was pared by 1 base and J by 3 bases, with 2 bases of the junction left unmatched. The CDR3 contains 15 residues. The CDR3 DNA reads as TGCGCCAGCAGCCAAGGAGGACAGGGTGGAAACACCATATATTTT. Encoded protein: CASSQGGQGGNTIYF.

This clone was observed a handful of times. The rearrangement joins TRBV10-1 to TRBJ1-6; 10 bases map to TRBD1. The CDR3 extends over 13 amino acids. Germline V CDR1 and CDR2: WNHNN, SYGVQD (reference sequence). V shed 5 bases and J 10 bases; nucleotides not matched to a gene: 2. The CDR3 nucleotides read TGCGCCAGCAGTCGGGACAGGGGATCACCCCTCCACTTT. Its translation: CASSRDRGSPLHF.

The chain joins TRBV30 to TRBJ1-4; D is unresolved. Per the germline V gene, CDR1 is GTSNPN and CDR2 is SVGIG (reference sequence). The V gene lost 5 bases and the J gene lost 8 bases, with 15 bases spanning the gap. CDR3 length: 13 amino acids. CDR3 sequence reads: CAWAPFGNEKLFF. CDR3 nucleotide sequence: TGTGCCTGGGCCCCATTCGGGAACGAAAAACTGTTTTTT. Looking up the rest from reference TRBV30 and TRBJ1-4 gives the full variable domain: SQTIHQWPATLVQPVGSPLSLECTVEGTSNPNLYWYRQAAGRGLQLLFYSVGIGQISSEVPQNLSASRPQDRQFILSSKKLLLSDSGFYLCAWAPFGNEKLFFGSGTQLSVL.

The V gene is TRBV30, the J gene TRBJ2-1; unclear D gene. The ends were cut back, 3 bases at V and 6 bases at J, with 12 bases in the middle. Germline V CDR1 and CDR2: GTSNPN, SVGIG (reference sequence). This CDR3 region has 13 residues. As DNA, the CDR3 is TGTGCCTGGAGCGCCGAAATGATCAATGAGCAGTTCTTC. It codes for CAWSAEMINEQFF.

The sample holds one count of this clone. The rearrangement uses TRBV9 and TRBJ2-7; D gene ambiguous. Germline V gene sequence: CDR1 SGDLS, CDR2 YYNGEE. The CDR3 sequence is 13 residues long. V lost 0 bases to trimming and J lost 4 bases, with 8 bases between them. CDR3 in DNA: TGTGCCAGCAGCGTAGACCTAGGTTACGAGCAGTACTTC. It translates to CASSVDLGYEQYF.

This clone was picked up a small number of times. The chain links TRBV25-1 to TRBJ2-6; D possibly corresponds to TRBD1 (6 bases). The germline gives CDR1 MGHDK, CDR2 SYGVNS. Trimming stripped 5 bases from V and 2 bases from J, with 10 bases between. CDR3 length: 15 residues. CDR3 coding DNA: TGTGCCAGCAGTTCCAGGGGCGCTGGGGCCAACGTCCTGACTTTC. It codes for CASSSRGAGANVLTF.

This sequence joins TRBV18 and TRBJ2-2, with 7 bases lining up with TRBD1. This CDR3 comprises 15 residues. CDR1 and CDR2 from the germline V gene are KGHSH and LQKENI. J gave up 2 bases and V 4 bases, and 4 bases lay outside the gene matches. The CDR3 region is CASSLDRANTGELFF. CDR3 nucleotide sequence: TGTGCCAGCTCACTTGACAGGGCCAACACCGGGGAGCTGTTTTTT.

The J gene is TRBJ2-5, the V gene TRBV6-5; TRBD2 agrees at 11 bases. V lost 10 bases and J lost 5; bases outside the gene matches: 6. Germline V gene lookup returns CDR1 MNHEY and CDR2 SVGAGI. This CDR3 region has 13 residues. The CDR3 sequence: CATKTSGTETQYF. The CDR3, as DNA: TGTGCCACAAAGACTAGCGGGACCGAGACCCAGTACTTC.

V gene TRBV4-3 combines with J gene TRBJ2-7; TRBD2 agrees at 8 bases. CDR1 and CDR2 from the germline V gene are LGHNA and YSLEER. J was trimmed by 4 bases and V by 8 bases; bases with no gene match: 13. This CDR3 comprises 15 residues. The CDR3 loop is CASSQLRASGYEQYF. The DNA of the CDR3 is TGCGCCAGCTCTCAACTCCGTGCTAGCGGGTACGAGCAGTACTTC.

This clone was observed a single time. J is TRBJ2-1 and V is TRBV4-1, with 12 bases that match TRBD2. The CDR3 totals 16 residues. V shed 1 base, J shed 9 bases, and the junction held 7 bases outside the gene matches. Germline assignment: CDR1 MGHRA and CDR2 YSYEKL. As DNA, the CDR3 is TGCGCCAGCAGCCAAGGGCTAGCGGGGGGGCTGGGTGAGCAGTTCTTC. This sequence encodes CASSQGLAGGLGEQFF.

This sequence joins TRBV7-2 and TRBJ2-3; TRBD1 matches at 7 bases. V shed 0 bases and J 4 bases; nucleotides not matched to a gene: 7. This CDR3 comprises 16 residues. Germline lookup yields CDR1 SGHTA and CDR2 FQGNSA. The CDR3 spells CASSLARDSRPDTQYF. CDR3 nucleotide sequence: TGTGCCAGCAGCTTAGCCAGGGACAGCAGACCAGATACGCAGTATTTT.

V is TRBV4-1 and J is TRBJ1-3, with a possible D match to TRBD1 (6 bases). This CDR3 spans 17 amino acids. Trimming took off 0 bases at V and 10 bases at J, with 22 bases between the two ends. Germline V CDR1 and CDR2: MGHRA, YSYEKL. CDR3 sequence: CASSQDFGGGRRMTIYF. The CDR3 bases are TGCGCCAGCAGCCAAGACTTTGGGGGGGGGCGGCGAATGACCATATATTTT.

V is TRBV7-3 and J is TRBJ1-2, with TRBD1 matching 7 bases. From germline, CDR1 is SGHTA and CDR2 FQGTGA. This CDR3 is 18 amino acids long. V trimming: 7 bases; J trimming: 3 bases; junction bases outside the gene matches: 20. CDR3 nucleotide sequence: TGTGCCAGCACCCTTATTGGGACAGACAGAAAAACAGACTATGGCTACACCTTC. Translation gives CASTLIGTDRKTDYGYTF.

The chain has TRBV2 and TRBJ2-2; 12 bases match TRBD2. J gave up 5 bases and V 8 bases, and 6 bases lay outside the gene matches. CDR1 is SNHLY, CDR2 FYNNEI, per germline. CDR3 length equals 15 residues. The CDR3 DNA is TGTGCCAGCGGCACCGGGACTAGCGGGACCGGGGAGCTGTTTTTT. This sequence encodes CASGTGTSGTGELFF.

CDR3 sequence reads: CASSPTSSSSYEQYF. As DNA, the CDR3 is TGTGCCAGCAGCCCGACCAGCTCGAGCTCCTACGAGCAGTACTTC. The chain is built from TRBV27 and TRBJ2-7, with unresolved D. This CDR3 contains 15 residues. The ends were cut back, 6 bases at V and 0 bases at J, with 15 bases in the middle. Per germline, CDR1 MNHEY and CDR2 SMNVEV (reference sequence).

This sequence joins TRBV10-1 and TRBJ2-5; the D gene is possibly TRBD2 (5 bases). Germline V CDR1 and CDR2: WNHNN, SYGVQD (reference sequence). Trimming pared 8 bases from V and 2 bases from J, leaving 12 bases between. This CDR3 is built from 13 residues. This CDR3 reads CASSRRRQETQYF. CDR3 bases: TGCGCCAGCTCCCGGAGGAGACAAGAGACCCAGTACTTC.

This chain uses TRBV5-4 with TRBJ2-5, with TRBD1 identical over 8 bases. TRBJ2-7 matches the DNA end more closely, so the J call is doubtful. This CDR3 has 14 amino acids. CDR1 is SGHNT, CDR2 YYREEE, per germline (reference sequence). CDR3 sequence (DNA): TGTGCCAGCAGCTTGATTCAGGGGGCGAGCGAGCAGTACTTC. Encoded protein: CASSLIQGASEQYF.

The V call is TRBV5-8, the J call TRBJ1-2; 8 positions match TRBD1. The CDR3 spans 12 residues. Trimming cost V 5 bases and J 4 bases; bases outside gene matches: 1. The germline CDR1 and CDR2 sequences are SGHTS and YDEGEE. The CDR3 is CASRGQAYGYTF. DNA for the CDR3: TGTGCCAGCAGGGGACAGGCCTATGGCTACACCTTC.